This is a list of T cell receptor beta chains from one sample in a study of cytotoxic CD8 clonotypes in ibrutinib-treated CLL. Measured with immunoSEQ multiplex PCR; TCRdb has only the in-frame clones, and not every one. The sample holds around 310,000 clones; around four fifths are singletons and the top ten take more than 6%. The starting material was PBMCs, obtained before ibrutinib treatment. Every receptor here comes from a human donor with chronic lymphocytic leukemia. Both conserved end residues are part of each CDR3. Clone size is given for some rows only: seen once, a few or many times, or a class if the clone is expanded.

size: -; V: TRBV9; J: TRBJ2-2; CDR3: CASSVEGTGTGELFF
size: -; V: TRBV5-1; J: TRBJ1-1; CDR3: CASSLVGEGWNTEAFF
size: -; V: TRBV6-6; J: TRBJ2-7; CDR3: CASSRVGGSYEQYF
size: -; V: TRBV29-1; J: TRBJ1-2; CDR3: CSVENPGRGYTF
size: -; V: TRBV11-2; J: TRBJ2-7; CDR3: CASSIMPPSAYEQYF
size: once; V: TRBV10-3; J: TRBJ2-3; CDR3: CAISERSRTDTQYF
size: -; V: TRBV9; J: TRBJ2-7; CDR3: CASSVATGGESYEQYF
size: -; V: TRBV28; J: TRBJ2-3; CDR3: CASSERDTQYF
size: -; V: TRBV9; J: TRBJ2-2; CDR3: CASSVLAGGTTGELFF
size: -; V: TRBV11-3; J: TRBJ2-3; CDR3: CASSPGLSTDTQYF
size: -; V: TRBV6-5; J: TRBJ2-1; CDR3: CASSLTGDSYNEQFF